The present T cell receptor (beta chain) was sequenced within a study of CD8+ T cells in alopecia areata. V dropped 7 bases and J dropped 2 bases, with 12 bases sitting between them. The CDR3 is 13 residues long. The V gene's germline CDR1 is MNHEY and CDR2 SVGAGI. The authors extracted RNA and reverse transcribed it into cDNA as the sequencing template. The protocol was immunoSEQ multiplex PCR, while the TCRdb copy is restricted to in-frame clones and leaves out a portion. The sample records some 110,000 clones, 35% to 45% being singletons. The rearrangement joins TRBV6-5 to TRBJ2-7; D unclear. Sequenced input: CD4+ T cells sorted from blood. The receptor was isolated from a human donor with alopecia areata. The CDR3 sequence is CASKERGTYEQYF. In DNA form, the CDR3 reads TGTGCCAGCAAAGAGAGAGGCACCTACGAGCAGTACTTC.